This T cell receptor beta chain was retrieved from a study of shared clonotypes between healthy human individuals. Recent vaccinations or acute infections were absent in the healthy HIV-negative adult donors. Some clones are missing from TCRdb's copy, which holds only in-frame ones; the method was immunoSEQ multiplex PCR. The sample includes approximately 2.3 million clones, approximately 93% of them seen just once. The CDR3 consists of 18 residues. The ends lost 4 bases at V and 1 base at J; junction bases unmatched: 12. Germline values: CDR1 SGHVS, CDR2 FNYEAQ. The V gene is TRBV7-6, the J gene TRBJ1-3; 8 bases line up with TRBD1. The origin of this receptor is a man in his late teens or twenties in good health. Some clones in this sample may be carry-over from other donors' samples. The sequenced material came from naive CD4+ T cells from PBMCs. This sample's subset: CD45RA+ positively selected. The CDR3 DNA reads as TGTGCCAGCAGCTCACCCAGGGACAGGAAGACTTCTGGAAACACCATATATTTT. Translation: CASSSPRDRKTSGNTIYF.